This T cell receptor (beta chain) came from a study of T cells in Graves' hyperthyroidism and ophthalmopathy. Germline values: CDR1 SEHNR, CDR2 FQNEAQ (reference sequence). Deletions cut 5 bases from V and 4 bases from J, with 17 bases between. The CDR3 has 15 residues. Authors of the study amplified TCR beta CDR3 regions from RNA transcripts. First-round RT-PCR with HTBI primers amplified the TCR CDR3 region. MiXCR, run by TCRdb on the multiplex PCR reads, gives a single entry per CDR3 protein. The table has approximately 700,000 distinct CDR3 sequences, 45% seen once. The receptor's source is an adult man with Graves' disease, either hyperthyroidism or ophthalmopathy (not recorded which). The chain employs TRBV7-9 and TRBJ2-5; D perhaps matches TRBD2 (6 bases). Sequenced: peripheral blood or thyroid tissue (not recorded which). CDR3 sequence: CASSASRRAGETQYF. CDR3 in DNA: TGTGCCAGCAGCGCTAGCAGGAGGGCCGGAGAGACCCAGTACTTC.